This TCR beta chain was obtained from a study of T cell repertoires in cytomegalovirus infection. As for the study in general: Public TCR beta signatures provided an indication of both CMV infection and a matching HLA type.

The CDR3 is 12 residues long. Trimming removed 3 bases at V and 6 bases at J, with 8 bases between. Germline V gene lookup returns CDR1 SGHRS and CDR2 YFSETQ. This clonotype came up once. TCRdb used MiXCR to reprocess the reads, holding one entry per CDR3 protein. The data show hundreds of thousands of distinct CDR3 sequences, 17% seen once. Sequenced input: PBMCs. This TCR was sampled from a human donor in good health (CMV status not recorded). Some clones in this sample may be carry-over from other donors' samples. This sequence joins TRBV5-1 and TRBJ2-3; D is ambiguous. Written as DNA, the CDR3 is TGCGCCAGCAGCTCCGGGCTCGATACGCAGTATTTT. It yields the protein CASSSGLDTQYF. Combining the CDR3 with reference TRBV5-1 and TRBJ2-3 gives the whole variable domain KAGVTQTPRYLIKTRGQQVTLSCSPISGHRSVSWYQQTPGQGLQFLFEYFSETQRNKGNFPGRFSGRQFSNSRSEMNVSTLELGDSALYLCASSSGLDTQYFGPGTRLTVL.